This T cell receptor (beta chain) originates from a study of PD-1 blockade in classical Hodgkin lymphoma. On the study more broadly: Patients received nivolumab 3 mg/kg intravenously every 2 weeks.

On this clone itself: What it binds is unknown. This could be a read error, since a much larger clone is one nucleotide away.

Study results and limitations: The causes of the repertoire differences, possibly disease activity or prior therapy, remain undefined.

Germline CDR1 is LGHNA and CDR2 is YNFKEQ. Trimming cost V 7 bases and J 10 bases, with 10 bases left between them. The CDR3 is 11 residues long. Assay: immunoSEQ multiplex PCR; the TCRdb copy retains only in-frame clones and omits some. The table lists more than 140,000 clones, 78% of them singletons. No patient escaped relapse after autologous stem cell transplantation, and brentuximab vedotin exposure varied. This TCR was recovered from a human donor with classical Hodgkin lymphoma. The rearrangement uses TRBV4-2 and TRBJ2-2; D may be TRBD2 (5 bases). The sample was peripheral blood mononuclear cells (PBMCs), taken before the second cycle of nivolumab. The CDR3 DNA follows: TGTGCCAGCAAGCGGTTCGAGGAGCTGTTTTTT. It codes for CASKRFEELFF.